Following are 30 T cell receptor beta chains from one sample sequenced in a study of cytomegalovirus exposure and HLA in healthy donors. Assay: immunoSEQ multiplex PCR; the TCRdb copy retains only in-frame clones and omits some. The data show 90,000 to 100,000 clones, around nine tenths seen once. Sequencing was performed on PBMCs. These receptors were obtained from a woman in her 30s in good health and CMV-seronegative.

The CDR3 reads CASSYRGQMPDTQYF. The CDR3, as DNA: TGTGCCAGCAGTTACAGGGGACAGATGCCAGATACGCAGTATTTT. This chain connects TRBV6-5 to TRBJ2-3, with 7 bases fitting TRBD1. V shed 2 bases and J 4 bases; nucleotides not matched to a gene: 6. This CDR3 spans 15 amino acids. Per germline, CDR1 MNHEY and CDR2 SVGAGI.

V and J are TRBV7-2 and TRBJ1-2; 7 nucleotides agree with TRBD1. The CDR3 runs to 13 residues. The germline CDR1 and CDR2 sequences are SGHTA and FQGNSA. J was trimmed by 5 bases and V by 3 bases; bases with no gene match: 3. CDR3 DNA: TGTGCCAGCAGCTTGGACAGGAAATATGGCTACACCTTC. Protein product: CASSLDRKYGYTF.

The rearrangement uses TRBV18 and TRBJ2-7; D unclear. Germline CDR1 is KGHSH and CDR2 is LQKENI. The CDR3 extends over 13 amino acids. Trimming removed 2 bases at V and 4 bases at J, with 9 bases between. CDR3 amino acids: CASSPVSVYEQYF. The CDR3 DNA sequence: TGTGCCAGCTCACCAGTCTCAGTGTACGAGCAGTACTTC.

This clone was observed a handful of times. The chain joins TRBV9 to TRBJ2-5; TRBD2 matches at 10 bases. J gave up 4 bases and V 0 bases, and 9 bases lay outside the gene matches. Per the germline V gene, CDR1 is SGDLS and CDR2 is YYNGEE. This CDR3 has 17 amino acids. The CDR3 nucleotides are TGTGCCAGCAGCGTAGGAGTAGCGGGAGGCGAGGGAGAGACCCAGTACTTC. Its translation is CASSVGVAGGEGETQYF.

DNA for the CDR3: TGTGCCAGCAGTTTACGATCGGTTACCTACAATGAGCAGTTCTTC. Amino acids: CASSLRSVTYNEQFF. The chain joins TRBV27 to TRBJ2-1; D gene uncertain. Germline loops: CDR1 MNHEY, CDR2 SMNVEV (reference sequence). The CDR3 has 15 amino acids. Trimming removed 2 bases from V and 2 bases from J, with 10 bases in between.

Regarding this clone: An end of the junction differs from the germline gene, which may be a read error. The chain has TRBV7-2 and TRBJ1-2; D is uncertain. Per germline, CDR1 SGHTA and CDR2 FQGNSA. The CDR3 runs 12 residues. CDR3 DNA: TGTGCCGGCAGCCCTAGTGGCGGTGGCTACACCTTC. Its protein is CAGSPSGGGYTF.

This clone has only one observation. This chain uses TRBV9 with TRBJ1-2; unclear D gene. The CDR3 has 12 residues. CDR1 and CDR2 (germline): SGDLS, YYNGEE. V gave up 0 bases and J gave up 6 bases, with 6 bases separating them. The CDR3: CASSVGVNGYTF. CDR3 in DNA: TGTGCCAGCAGCGTAGGCGTTAATGGCTACACCTTC.

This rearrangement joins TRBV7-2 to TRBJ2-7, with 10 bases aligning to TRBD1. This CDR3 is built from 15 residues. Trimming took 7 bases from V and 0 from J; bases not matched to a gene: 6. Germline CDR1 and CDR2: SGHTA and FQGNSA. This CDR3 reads CASTIRTGGSYEQYF. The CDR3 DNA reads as TGTGCCAGCACTATTAGGACAGGGGGCTCCTACGAGCAGTACTTC.

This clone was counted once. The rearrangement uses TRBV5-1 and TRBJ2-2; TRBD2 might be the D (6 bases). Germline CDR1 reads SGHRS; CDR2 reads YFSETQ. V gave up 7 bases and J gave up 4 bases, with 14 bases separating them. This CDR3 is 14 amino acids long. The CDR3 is CASSLRGSTGELFF. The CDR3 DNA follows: TGCGCCAGCTCCTTGCGGGGTAGCACCGGGGAGCTGTTTTTT.

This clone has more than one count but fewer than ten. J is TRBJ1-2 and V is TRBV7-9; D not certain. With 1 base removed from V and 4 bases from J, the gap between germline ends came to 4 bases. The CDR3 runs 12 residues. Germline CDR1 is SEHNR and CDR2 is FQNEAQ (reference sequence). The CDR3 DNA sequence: TGTGCCAGCAGCTTAGAACTCTATGGCTACACCTTC. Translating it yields CASSLELYGYTF. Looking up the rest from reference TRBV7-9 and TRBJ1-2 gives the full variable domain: DTGVSQNPRHKITKRGQNVTFRCDPISEHNRLYWYRQTLGQGPEFLTYFQNEAQLEKSRLLSDRFSAERPKGSFSTLEIQRTEQGDSAMYLCASSLELYGYTFGSGTRLTVV.

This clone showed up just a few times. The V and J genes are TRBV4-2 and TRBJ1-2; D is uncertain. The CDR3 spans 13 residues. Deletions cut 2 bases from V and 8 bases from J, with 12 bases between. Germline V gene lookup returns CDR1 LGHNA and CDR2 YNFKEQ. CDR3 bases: TGTGCCAGCAGCCAACCGGGGAGGGTGGGCTACACCTTC. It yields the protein CASSQPGRVGYTF.

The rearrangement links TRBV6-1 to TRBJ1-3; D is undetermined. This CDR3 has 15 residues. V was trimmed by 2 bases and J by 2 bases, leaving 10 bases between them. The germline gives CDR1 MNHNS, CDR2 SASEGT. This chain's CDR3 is CASSEQLTTGNTIYF. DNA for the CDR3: TGTGCCAGCAGTGAACAGCTCACTACTGGAAACACCATATATTTT.

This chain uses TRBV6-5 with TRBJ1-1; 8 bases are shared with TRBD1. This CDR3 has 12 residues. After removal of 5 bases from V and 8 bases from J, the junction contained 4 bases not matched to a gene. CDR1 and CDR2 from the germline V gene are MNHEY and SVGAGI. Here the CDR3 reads CASSPGQGEAFF. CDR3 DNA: TGTGCCAGCAGTCCTGGACAGGGCGAAGCTTTCTTT.

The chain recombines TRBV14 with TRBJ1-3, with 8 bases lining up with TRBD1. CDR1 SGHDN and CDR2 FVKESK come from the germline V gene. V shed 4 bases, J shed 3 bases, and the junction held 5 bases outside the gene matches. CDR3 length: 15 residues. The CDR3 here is CASSRTGTGGNTIYF. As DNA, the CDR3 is TGTGCCAGCAGCCGGACAGGGACTGGTGGAAACACCATATATTTT.

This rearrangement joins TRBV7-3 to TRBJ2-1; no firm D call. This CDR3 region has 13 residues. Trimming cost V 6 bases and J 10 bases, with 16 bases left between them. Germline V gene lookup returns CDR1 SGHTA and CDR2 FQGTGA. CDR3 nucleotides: TGTGCCAGCAGTGACGGCGGCCTAGGCGAGCAGTTCTTC. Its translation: CASSDGGLGEQFF.

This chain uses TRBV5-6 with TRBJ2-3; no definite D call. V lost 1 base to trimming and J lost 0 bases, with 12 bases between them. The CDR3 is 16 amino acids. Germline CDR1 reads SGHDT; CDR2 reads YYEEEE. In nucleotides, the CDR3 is TGTGCCAGCAGCTTGCTTACAGCCGTAAGCACAGATACGCAGTATTTT. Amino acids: CASSLLTAVSTDTQYF. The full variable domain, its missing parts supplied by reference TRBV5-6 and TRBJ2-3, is DAGVTQSPTHLIKTRGQQVTLRCSPKSGHDTVSWYQQALGQGPQFIFQYYEEEERQRGNFPDRFSGHQFPNYSSELNVNALLLGDSALYLCASSLLTAVSTDTQYFGPGTRLTVL.

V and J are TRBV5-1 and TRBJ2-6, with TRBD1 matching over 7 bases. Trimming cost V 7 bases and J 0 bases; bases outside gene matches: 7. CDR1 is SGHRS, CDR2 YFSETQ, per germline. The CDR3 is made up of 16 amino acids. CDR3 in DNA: TGCGCCAGCTCGGGACAGACCAACTCTGGGGCCAACGTCCTGACTTTC. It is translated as CASSGQTNSGANVLTF.

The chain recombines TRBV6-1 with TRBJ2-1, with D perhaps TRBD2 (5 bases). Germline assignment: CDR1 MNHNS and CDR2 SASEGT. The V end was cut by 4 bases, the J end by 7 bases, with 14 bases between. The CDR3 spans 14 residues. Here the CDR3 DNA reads TGTGCCAGCAGTGCTTCGAGGGCGAGGAATGAGCAGTTCTTC. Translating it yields CASSASRARNEQFF.

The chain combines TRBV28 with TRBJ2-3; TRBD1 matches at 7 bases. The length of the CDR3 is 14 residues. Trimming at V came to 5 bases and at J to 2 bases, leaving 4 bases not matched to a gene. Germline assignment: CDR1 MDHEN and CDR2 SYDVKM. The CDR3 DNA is TGTGCCAGCAGTGGGGACAGAGTCACAGATACGCAGTATTTT. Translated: CASSGDRVTDTQYF.

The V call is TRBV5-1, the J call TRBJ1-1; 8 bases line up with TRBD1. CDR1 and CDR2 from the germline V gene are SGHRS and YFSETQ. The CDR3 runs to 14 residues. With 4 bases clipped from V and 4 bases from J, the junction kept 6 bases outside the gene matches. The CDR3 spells CASSKDRAGTEAFF. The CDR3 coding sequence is TGCGCCAGCAGCAAGGACAGGGCCGGCACTGAAGCTTTCTTT.

The CDR3 coding sequence is TGTGCCAGCAGTGATCAGACTAGCGGAACTTCCTACAATGAGCAGTTCTTC. As protein: CASSDQTSGTSYNEQFF. The genes are TRBV25-1 and TRBJ2-1; 9 bases fit TRBD2. The CDR3 covers 17 residues. The V gene's germline CDR1 is MGHDK and CDR2 SYGVNS. The V gene end was trimmed by 3 bases and the J gene end by 1 base; junction bases not matched to a gene: 7. Drawing the rest from reference TRBV25-1 and TRBJ2-1, the complete variable domain is EADIYQTPRYLVIGTGKKITLECSQTMGHDKMYWYQQDPGMELHLIHYSYGVNSTEKGDLSSESTVSRIRTEHFPLTLESARPSHTSQYLCASSDQTSGTSYNEQFFGPGTRLTVL.

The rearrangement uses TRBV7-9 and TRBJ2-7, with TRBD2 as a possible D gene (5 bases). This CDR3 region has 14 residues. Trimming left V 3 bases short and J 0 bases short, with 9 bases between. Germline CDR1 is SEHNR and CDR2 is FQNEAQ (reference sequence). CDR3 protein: CASSFTSGSYEQYF. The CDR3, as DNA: TGTGCCAGCAGCTTCACCAGCGGCTCCTACGAGCAGTACTTC. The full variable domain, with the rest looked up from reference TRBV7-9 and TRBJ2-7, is DTGVSQNPRHKITKRGQNVTFRCDPISEHNRLYWYRQTLGQGPEFLTYFQNEAQLEKSRLLSDRFSAERPKGSFSTLEIQRTEQGDSAMYLCASSFTSGSYEQYFGPGTRLTVT.

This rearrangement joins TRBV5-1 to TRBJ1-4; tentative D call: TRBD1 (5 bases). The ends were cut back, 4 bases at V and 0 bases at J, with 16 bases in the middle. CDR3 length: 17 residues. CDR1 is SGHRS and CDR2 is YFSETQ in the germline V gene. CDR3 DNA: TGCGCCAGCAGCGGGGGGACCGACAGTCCAACTAATGAAAAACTGTTTTTT. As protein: CASSGGTDSPTNEKLFF.

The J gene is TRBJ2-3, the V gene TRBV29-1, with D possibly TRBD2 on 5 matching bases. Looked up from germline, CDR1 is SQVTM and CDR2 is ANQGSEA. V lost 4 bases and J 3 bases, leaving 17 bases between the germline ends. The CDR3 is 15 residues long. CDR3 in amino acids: CSVGETVRVTDTQYF. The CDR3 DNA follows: TGCAGCGTTGGGGAGACGGTTCGTGTAACAGATACGCAGTATTTT.

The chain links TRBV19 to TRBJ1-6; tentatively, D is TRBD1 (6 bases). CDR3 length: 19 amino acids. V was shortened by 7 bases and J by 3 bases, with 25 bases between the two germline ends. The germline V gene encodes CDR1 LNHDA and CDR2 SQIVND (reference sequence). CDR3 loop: CASKDSRSPSLIYNSPLHF. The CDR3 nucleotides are TGTGCCAGTAAGGACAGTCGGTCTCCCAGTTTGATCTATAATTCACCCCTCCACTTT.

CDR3 nucleotide sequence: TGTGCCAGCAGTTTTCGCACGGACAGCGAAGCTTTCTTT. Protein sequence: CASSFRTDSEAFF. The chain uses TRBV27 and TRBJ1-1; a weak D match, TRBD1 (6 bases). The CDR3 has 13 residues. V was trimmed by 3 bases and J by 8 bases, leaving 13 bases between them. Germline CDR1 MNHEY, CDR2 SMNVEV (reference sequence).

The CDR3 sequence: CASSYGSRGRETQYF. Written as DNA, the CDR3 is TGTGCCAGCAGTTACGGTTCCAGGGGTAGAGAGACCCAGTACTTC. V gene TRBV6-5 combines with J gene TRBJ2-5; D is perhaps TRBD1 (6 bases). Trimming removed 2 bases from V and 4 bases from J, with 14 bases in between. The CDR3 is 15 residues long. Per the germline V gene, CDR1 is MNHEY and CDR2 is SVGAGI.

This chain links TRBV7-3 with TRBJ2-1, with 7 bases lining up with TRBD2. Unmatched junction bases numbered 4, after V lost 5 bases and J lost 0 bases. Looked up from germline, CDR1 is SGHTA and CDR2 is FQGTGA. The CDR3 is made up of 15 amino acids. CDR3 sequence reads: CASSAGTTSYNEQFF. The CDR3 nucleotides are TGTGCCAGCAGCGCCGGGACTACCTCCTACAATGAGCAGTTCTTC.

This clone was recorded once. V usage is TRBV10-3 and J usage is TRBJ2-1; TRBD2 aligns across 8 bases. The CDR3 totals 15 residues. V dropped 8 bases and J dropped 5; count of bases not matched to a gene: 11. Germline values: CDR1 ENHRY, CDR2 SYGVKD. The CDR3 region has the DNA TGTGCCATCGTGCGGGGGGTTTTAGGGGACAATGAGCAGTTCTTC. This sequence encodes CAIVRGVLGDNEQFF.

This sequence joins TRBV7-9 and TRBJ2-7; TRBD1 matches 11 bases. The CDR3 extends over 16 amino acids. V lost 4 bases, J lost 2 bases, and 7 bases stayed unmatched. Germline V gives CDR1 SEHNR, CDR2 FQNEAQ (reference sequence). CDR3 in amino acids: CASSYPRDRGAYEQYF. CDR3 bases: TGTGCCAGCAGCTATCCCCGGGACAGGGGGGCCTACGAGCAGTACTTC.